Listed below are T cell receptor beta chains from one sample, sequenced in a study of T cell responses to AZD1222 COVID-19 vaccine. The table came from immunoSEQ multiplex PCR; TCRdb's copy has only in-frame clones and leaves some out. The sample yields more than 100,000 clones, about 85% seen once. The sequences come from peripheral blood, collected on day 0 of AZD1222 vaccination. The receptors shown here come from an adult in good health. CDR3s include the opening cysteine and the closing phenylalanine or tryptophan. D genes are given only for firm matches. A clone size is listed for some rows: how often the clone was seen (once, few, many), or a class if it is expanded.

>NA|TRBJ2-5|NA|TRBV3-1/TRBV3-2
CASSPRGETQYF
TGTGCCAGCAGCCCCCGTGGGGAGACCCAGTACTTC
>TRBD1|TRBJ1-1|NA|TRBV12-5
CASGLDLGQGPNTEAFF
TGTGCTAGTGGTTTGGACCTTGGACAGGGTCCGAACACTGAAGCTTTCTTT
>TRBD1|TRBJ2-7|NA|TRBV2
CASSSSTGDAPRYF
TGTGCCAGCAGCTCTTCGACAGGGGACGCTCCACGGTACTTC
>NA|TRBJ2-5|NA|TRBV10-3
CAISESKEGTEETQYF
TGTGCCATCAGTGAGTCGAAGGAGGGGACAGAAGAGACCCAGTACTTC
>TRBD1|TRBJ2-1|NA|TRBV4-1
CASSQGVHGPTRQGMEQFF
TGCGCCAGCAGCCAAGGGGTACATGGGCCAACCCGACAGGGGATGGAGCAGTTCTTC
>NA|TRBJ1-3|few|TRBV27
CASSLSGIPGNTIYF
TGTGCCAGCAGTTTATCAGGGATTCCTGGAAACACCATATATTTT
>TRBD1|TRBJ1-4|NA|TRBV18
CASSPTGAEEKLFF
TGTGCCAGCTCGCCGACAGGGGCGGAGGAAAAACTGTTTTTT
>NA|TRBJ1-1|NA|TRBV28
CASSFKQGNTEAFF
TGTGCCAGCAGTTTCAAACAGGGGAACACTGAAGCTTTCTTT
>NA|TRBJ1-4|NA|TRBV6-5
CASKPSTNEKLFF
TGTGCCAGCAAGCCCTCAACTAATGAAAAACTGTTTTTT
>NA|TRBJ1-5|NA|TRBV24-1
CATSDLKRKPQHF
TGTGCCACCAGTGATTTGAAACGGAAGCCCCAGCATTTT
>NA|TRBJ2-5|NA|TRBV7-3
CASSLGGSRKETQYF
TGTGCCAGCAGCTTAGGGGGATCCCGAAAAGAGACCCAGTACTTC
>TRBD2|TRBJ2-7|NA|TRBV28
CASNAGGKPYEQYF
TGTGCCAGCAATGCGGGGGGTAAACCCTACGAGCAGTACTTC
>NA|TRBJ2-1|few|TRBV4-2
CASSQGPRRRANEQFF
TGTGCCAGCAGCCAAGGGCCTCGACGGAGGGCCAATGAGCAGTTCTTC
>TRBD1|TRBJ2-5|NA|TRBV2
CASPGDRVETQYF
TGTGCCAGCCCTGGGGACAGGGTAGAGACCCAGTACTTC
>NA|TRBJ1-5|few|TRBV18
CASSPGSSNQPQHF
TGTGCCAGCTCGCCAGGGAGTAGCAATCAGCCCCAGCATTTT
>TRBD1|TRBJ2-3|NA|TRBV6-2/TRBV6-3
CASSYSKDRRSTDTQYF
TGTGCCAGCAGTTACTCCAAGGACAGGAGGAGCACAGATACGCAGTATTTT
>NA|TRBJ1-6|NA|TRBV11-2
CASSPPASPLHF
TGTGCCAGCAGCCCGCCGGCTTCACCCCTCCACTTT
>NA|TRBJ2-5|NA|TRBV7-8
CASSSGARETQYF
TGTGCCAGCAGCTCGGGGGCCCGGGAGACCCAGTACTTC
>TRBD2|TRBJ2-1|few|TRBV5-1
CASSSMTSGGPSEQFF
TGCGCCAGCAGCTCCATGACTAGCGGGGGGCCGAGCGAGCAGTTCTTC
>TRBD2|TRBJ2-1|NA|TRBV2
CASTTTSGGYLNEQFF
TGTGCCAGCACTACGACTAGCGGGGGGTACCTCAATGAGCAGTTCTTC
>NA|TRBJ2-3|NA|TRBV10-3
CAIMGADTQYF
TGTGCCATCATGGGGGCAGATACGCAGTATTTT
>NA|TRBJ2-2|NA|TRBV4-2
CASSQLDLTIFAGELFF
TGTGCCAGCAGCCAACTTGACTTGACAATATTTGCCGGGGAGCTGTTTTTT
>NA|TRBJ2-6|NA|TRBV5-1
CASSSTGAGANVLTF
TGCGCCAGCAGCTCGACGGGAGCTGGGGCCAACGTCCTGACTTTC